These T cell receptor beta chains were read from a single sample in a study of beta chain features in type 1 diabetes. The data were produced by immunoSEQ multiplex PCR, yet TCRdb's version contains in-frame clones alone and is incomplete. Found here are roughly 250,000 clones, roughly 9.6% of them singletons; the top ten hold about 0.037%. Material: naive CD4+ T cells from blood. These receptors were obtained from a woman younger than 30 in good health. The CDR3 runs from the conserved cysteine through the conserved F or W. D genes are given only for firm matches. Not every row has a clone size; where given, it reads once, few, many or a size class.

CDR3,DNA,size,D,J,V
CSVKQGAGEKLFF,TGCAGCGTCAAACAGGGGGCAGGGGAAAAACTGTTTTTT,.,TRBD1,TRBJ1-4,TRBV29-1
CASSYSGSRDYGYTF,TGTGCCAGCAGTTACAGTGGCTCGAGGGACTATGGCTACACCTTC,few,.,TRBJ1-2,TRBV6-6
CASSWADPYQETQYF,TGTGCCAGCAGTTGGGCAGACCCTTACCAAGAGACCCAGTACTTC,.,.,TRBJ2-5,TRBV25-1
CASSSLTGSHYEQYF,TGTGCCAGCAGCTCATTGACAGGTTCGCACTACGAGCAGTACTTC,.,.,TRBJ2-7,TRBV11-2
CASSLGGQRINTEAFF,TGCGCCAGCAGCTTGGGGGGACAGAGAATTAACACTGAAGCTTTCTTT,.,TRBD1,TRBJ1-1,TRBV5-1
CASSQPTGDHSYEQYF,TGCGCCAGCAGTCAACCCACAGGGGACCACTCCTACGAGCAGTACTTC,many,TRBD1,TRBJ2-7,TRBV23-1
CASSLGTGYGYTF,TGTGCCAGCAGCCTCGGGACAGGTTACGGCTACACCTTC,.,TRBD1,TRBJ1-2,TRBV7-3
CASSQEPAIVSDEQFF,TGCGCCAGCAGCCAAGAGCCTGCGATCGTGAGCGATGAGCAGTTCTTC,few,.,TRBJ2-1,TRBV4-1
CASRLAGGNEQYF,TGTGCCAGCCGACTAGCGGGAGGTAACGAGCAGTACTTC,few,TRBD2,TRBJ2-7,TRBV6-1
CASSLVSATGKETQYF,TGTGCCAGCAGCTTAGTATCAGCGACGGGGAAAGAGACCCAGTACTTC,few,.,TRBJ2-5,TRBV7-9
CASSPRLAGGTDTQYF,TGTGCCAGCTCACCCCGACTAGCGGGGGGCACAGATACGCAGTATTTT,few,TRBD2,TRBJ2-3,TRBV18
CASSRTGQIYQETQYF,TGTGCCAGTAGTAGAACGGGACAGATCTACCAAGAGACCCAGTACTTC,.,TRBD1,TRBJ2-5,TRBV19
CASSYSRDGYGYTF,TGTGCCAGCAGTTACTCCAGGGATGGGTATGGCTACACCTTC,.,.,TRBJ1-2,TRBV6-5
CASSLVRDSFEQFF,TGCGCCAGCAGCTTGGTCAGGGATAGTTTTGAGCAGTTCTTC,few,.,TRBJ2-1,TRBV5-1
CASSRDSFYGYTF,TGTGCCAGCAGCCGGGACAGCTTCTATGGCTACACCTTC,few,TRBD1,TRBJ1-2,TRBV14
CASSPAGTSGRSEQYF,TGTGCCAGCTCACCAGCCGGGACTAGCGGGAGAAGTGAGCAGTACTTC,.,TRBD2,TRBJ2-7,TRBV18
CASSLDRINYGYTF,TGCGCCAGCAGCTTGGACAGGATCAACTATGGCTACACCTTC,.,.,TRBJ1-2,TRBV5-1
CATSRAGGGEEQYF,TGTGCCACCAGCAGAGCCGGGGGGGGAGAGGAGCAGTACTTC,few,TRBD2,TRBJ2-7,TRBV15
CASSLTAGGVEQFF,TGTGCCAGCAGCTTAACGGCGGGAGGAGTTGAGCAGTTCTTC,few,TRBD2,TRBJ2-1,TRBV11-2
CASSLLPSGPFFQETQYF,TGTGCCAGCAGTTTACTCCCCTCAGGGCCCTTTTTCCAAGAGACCCAGTACTTC,few,.,TRBJ2-5,TRBV27
CASSRGQRSLNTEAFF,TGTGCCAGCAGCCGAGGGCAGAGGAGTTTGAACACTGAAGCTTTCTTT,few,.,TRBJ1-1,TRBV5-4
CASSPLSQNEQFF,TGTGCCAGCTCGCCACTTAGCCAGAATGAGCAGTTCTTC,few,.,TRBJ2-1,TRBV18
CASSYNRDYGYTF,TGTGCCAGCAGCTACAACAGGGACTATGGCTACACCTTC,.,.,TRBJ1-2,TRBV5-4
CASSADTANQPQHF,TGTGCCAGCAGCGCCGACACGGCCAATCAGCCCCAGCATTTT,few,.,TRBJ1-5,TRBV7-9
CASSSGIGELFF,TGCGCCAGCAGTTCCGGGATCGGGGAGCTGTTTTTT,.,.,TRBJ2-2,TRBV10-2
CASSLDLEYNEQFF,TGTGCCAGCAGCTTAGATCTCGAGTACAATGAGCAGTTCTTC,few,.,TRBJ2-1,TRBV11-3
CASSQWYSSDEQFF,TGTGCCAGCAGCCAGTGGTATAGTAGCGATGAGCAGTTCTTC,.,.,TRBJ2-1,TRBV7-9
CASSVTSDGRGYNEQFF,TGTGCCAGCAGCGTCACCTCAGATGGGAGAGGATACAATGAGCAGTTCTTC,.,.,TRBJ2-1,TRBV9
CASSSRTSGSYEQYF,TGTGCCAGCAGCAGTCGGACTAGCGGAAGCTACGAGCAGTACTTC,.,TRBD2,TRBJ2-7,TRBV5-4
CASSLGASGSLDTQYF,TGCGCCAGCAGCTTGGGTGCTAGCGGGAGTCTAGATACGCAGTATTTT,.,TRBD2,TRBJ2-3,TRBV5-1
CASRQGFQAFF,TGTGCCAGCCGACAGGGGTTTCAAGCTTTCTTT,.,TRBD1,TRBJ1-1,TRBV2
CASSLGQGYTF,TGTGCCAGCAGCCTGGGACAAGGCTACACCTTC,few,.,TRBJ1-2,TRBV9
CSVATGVDEQYF,TGCAGCGTTGCAACAGGGGTCGACGAGCAGTACTTC,.,TRBD1,TRBJ2-7,TRBV29-1
CASADNFPGGLRNNEQFF,TGTGCCAGCGCCGACAATTTTCCGGGGGGCCTTCGCAACAATGAGCAGTTCTTC,.,.,TRBJ2-1,TRBV11-1
CASSSGQGDYGYTF,TGTGCCAGCAGCTCTGGACAGGGTGACTATGGCTACACCTTC,.,TRBD1,TRBJ1-2,TRBV7-2
CASSFPGRAGNEQFF,TGTGCCAGCAGCTTCCCCGGGAGGGCCGGCAATGAGCAGTTCTTC,.,TRBD2,TRBJ2-1,TRBV5-4
CASSLGVGTGGQGYTF,TGTGCCAGCAGCTTGGGTGTTGGGACAGGGGGCCAGGGCTACACCTTC,few,TRBD1,TRBJ1-2,TRBV7-3
CASSLRGLNGYTF,TGTGCCAGCAGCTTGAGGGGGCTGAATGGCTACACCTTC,.,TRBD1,TRBJ1-2,TRBV5-6
CAWSALGDNYGYTF,TGTGCCTGGAGTGCCCTGGGAGATAACTATGGCTACACCTTC,.,.,TRBJ1-2,TRBV30
CASSLSQGVSTDTQYF,TGCGCCAGCAGCCTATCCCAGGGGGTAAGCACAGATACGCAGTATTTT,few,TRBD1,TRBJ2-3,TRBV5-1
CASRTGGVGQPQHF,TGTGCCAGCAGGACAGGGGGCGTCGGTCAGCCCCAGCATTTT,few,TRBD1,TRBJ1-5,TRBV27
CASSNLDWLYNEQFF,TGTGCCAGTAGTAATTTGGACTGGCTCTACAATGAGCAGTTCTTC,.,.,TRBJ2-1,TRBV19
CASSDLGGDQPQHF,TGTGCCAGCAGTGACCTAGGGGGGGATCAGCCCCAGCATTTT,few,.,TRBJ1-5,TRBV2
CASSETRAEQFF,TGTGCCAGCAGCGAGACTAGGGCAGAGCAGTTCTTC,few,.,TRBJ2-1,TRBV5-4
CASTPWDRDTEAFF,TGTGCCAGTACCCCCTGGGACAGGGACACTGAAGCTTTCTTT,few,TRBD1,TRBJ1-1,TRBV19
CASSRDRVSGYTF,TGTGCCAGTAGCCGGGACAGGGTTTCTGGCTACACCTTC,.,TRBD1,TRBJ1-2,TRBV19
CASSYSSQGGTETQYF,TGTGCCAGCAGTTACTCATCACAAGGGGGTACAGAGACCCAGTACTTC,few,.,TRBJ2-5,TRBV6-5
CASSISTGQGSGELFF,TGTGCCAGTAGTATATCTACGGGACAGGGTTCCGGGGAGCTGTTTTTT,.,TRBD1,TRBJ2-2,TRBV19
CASSVEGQSGGYTF,TGCGCCAGCAGCGTAGAAGGACAGTCCGGTGGCTACACCTTC,.,.,TRBJ1-2,TRBV5-1
CASRKAGTALNEKLFF,TGTGCCAGCAGAAAGGCCGGGACAGCCCTTAATGAAAAACTGTTTTTT,few,TRBD1,TRBJ1-4,TRBV11-2
CAAGGFTGGSGNTIYF,TGTGCCGCTGGGGGCTTTACCGGAGGCTCTGGAAACACCATATATTTT,few,.,TRBJ1-3,TRBV15
CASSLVPPGGLANEKLFF,TGTGCCAGCAGCTTAGTCCCCCCAGGAGGGCTGGCTAATGAAAAACTGTTTTTT,few,.,TRBJ1-4,TRBV11-2
CASSTEYQETQYF,TGTGCCAGCTCCACAGAGTACCAAGAGACCCAGTACTTC,.,.,TRBJ2-5,TRBV19
CASSYSAGPPSKLFF,TGTGCCAGCAGCTACTCTGCAGGGCCCCCTTCGAAACTGTTTTTT,few,.,TRBJ1-4,TRBV6-5